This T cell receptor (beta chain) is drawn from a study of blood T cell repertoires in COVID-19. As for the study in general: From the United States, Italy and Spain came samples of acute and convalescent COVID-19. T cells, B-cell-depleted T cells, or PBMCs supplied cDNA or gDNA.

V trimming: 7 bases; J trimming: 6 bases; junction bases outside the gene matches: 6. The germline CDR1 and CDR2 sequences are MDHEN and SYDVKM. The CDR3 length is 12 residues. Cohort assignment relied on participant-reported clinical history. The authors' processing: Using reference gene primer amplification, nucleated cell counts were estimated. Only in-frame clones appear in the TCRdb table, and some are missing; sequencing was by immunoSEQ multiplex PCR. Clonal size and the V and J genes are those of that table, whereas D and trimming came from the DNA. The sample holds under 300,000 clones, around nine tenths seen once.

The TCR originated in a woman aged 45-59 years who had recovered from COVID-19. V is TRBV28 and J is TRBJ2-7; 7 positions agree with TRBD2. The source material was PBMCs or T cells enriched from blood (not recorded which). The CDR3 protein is CASIAGAGEQYF. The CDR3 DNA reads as TGTGCCAGCATCGCGGGAGCCGGCGAGCAGTACTTC.